This note documents a single T cell receptor (beta chain) sequence. The data stem from a study of patients and donors after allogeneic stem cell transplantation. The germline CDR1 and CDR2 sequences are LGHNA and YNFKEQ. This CDR3 region has 18 residues. The J segment lost 5 bases and the V segment lost 4 bases, leaving 14 bases of the junction unmatched. TCRdb ran MiXCR on the RT-PCR reads and lists one entry per CDR3 protein. The sample includes about a million distinct CDR3 sequences, under 20% of them seen just once. This receptor was taken from a human donor who was either an allogeneic HSCT recipient or a stem cell or donor lymphocyte infusion donor (not recorded which). It is not recorded whose cells these are; they may come from a transplant donor. This sequence joins TRBV4-2 and TRBJ2-3; 11 bases line up with TRBD2. The source material was blood, either unsorted or a sorted T cell fraction (not recorded which). This CDR3 is CASSPRNPGTSGKDTQYF. CDR3 nucleotide sequence: TGTGCCAGCAGCCCCAGAAATCCCGGGACTAGCGGAAAAGATACGCAGTATTTT.